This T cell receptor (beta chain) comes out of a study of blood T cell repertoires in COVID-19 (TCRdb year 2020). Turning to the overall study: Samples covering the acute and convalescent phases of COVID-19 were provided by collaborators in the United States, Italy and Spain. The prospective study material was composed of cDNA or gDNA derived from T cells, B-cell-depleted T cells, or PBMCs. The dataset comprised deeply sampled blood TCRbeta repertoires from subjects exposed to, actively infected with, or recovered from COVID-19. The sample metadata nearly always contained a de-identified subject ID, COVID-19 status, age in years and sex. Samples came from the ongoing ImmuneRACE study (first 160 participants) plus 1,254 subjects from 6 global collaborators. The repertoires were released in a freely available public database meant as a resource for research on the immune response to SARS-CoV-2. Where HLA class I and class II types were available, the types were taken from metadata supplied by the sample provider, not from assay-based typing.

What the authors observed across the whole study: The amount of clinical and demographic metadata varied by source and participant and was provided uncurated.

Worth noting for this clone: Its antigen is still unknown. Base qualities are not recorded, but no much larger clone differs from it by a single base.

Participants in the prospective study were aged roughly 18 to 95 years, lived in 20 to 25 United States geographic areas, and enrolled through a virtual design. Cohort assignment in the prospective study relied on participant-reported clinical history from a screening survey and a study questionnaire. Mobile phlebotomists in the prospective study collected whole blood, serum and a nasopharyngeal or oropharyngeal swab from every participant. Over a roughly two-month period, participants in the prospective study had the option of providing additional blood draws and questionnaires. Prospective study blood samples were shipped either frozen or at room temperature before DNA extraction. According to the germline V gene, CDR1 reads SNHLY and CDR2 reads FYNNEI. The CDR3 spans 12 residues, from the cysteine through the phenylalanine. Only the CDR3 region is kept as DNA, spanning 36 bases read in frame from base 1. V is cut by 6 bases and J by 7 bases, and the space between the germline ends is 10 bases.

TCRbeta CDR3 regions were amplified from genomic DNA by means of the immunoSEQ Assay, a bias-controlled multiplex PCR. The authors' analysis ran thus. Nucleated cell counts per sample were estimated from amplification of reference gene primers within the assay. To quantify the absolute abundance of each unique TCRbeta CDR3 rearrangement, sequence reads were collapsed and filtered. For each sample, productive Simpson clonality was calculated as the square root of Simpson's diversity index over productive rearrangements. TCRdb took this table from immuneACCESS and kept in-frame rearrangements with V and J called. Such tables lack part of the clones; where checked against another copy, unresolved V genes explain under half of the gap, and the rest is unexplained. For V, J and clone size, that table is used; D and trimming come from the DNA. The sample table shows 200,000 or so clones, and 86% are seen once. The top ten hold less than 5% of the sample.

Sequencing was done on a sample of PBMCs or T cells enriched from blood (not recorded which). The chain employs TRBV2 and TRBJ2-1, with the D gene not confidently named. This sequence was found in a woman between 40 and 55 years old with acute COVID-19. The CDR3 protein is CASRTGGNEQFF. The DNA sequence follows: TGTGCCAGCAGGACGGGTGGAAATGAGCAGTTCTTC.